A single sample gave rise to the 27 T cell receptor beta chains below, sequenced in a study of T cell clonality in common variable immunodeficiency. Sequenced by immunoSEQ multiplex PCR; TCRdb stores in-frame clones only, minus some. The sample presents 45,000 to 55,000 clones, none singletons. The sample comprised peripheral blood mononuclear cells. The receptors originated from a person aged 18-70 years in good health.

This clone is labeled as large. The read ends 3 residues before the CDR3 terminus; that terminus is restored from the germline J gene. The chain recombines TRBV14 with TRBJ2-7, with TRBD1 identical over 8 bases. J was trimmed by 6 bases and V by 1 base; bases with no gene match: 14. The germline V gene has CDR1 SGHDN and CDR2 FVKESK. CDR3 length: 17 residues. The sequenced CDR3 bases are TGTGCCAGCAGCCAAGTCAGTACCGGGACAGGTGTCGTCGAG. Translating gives CASSQVSTGTGVVE. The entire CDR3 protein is CASSQVSTGTGVVEQYF.

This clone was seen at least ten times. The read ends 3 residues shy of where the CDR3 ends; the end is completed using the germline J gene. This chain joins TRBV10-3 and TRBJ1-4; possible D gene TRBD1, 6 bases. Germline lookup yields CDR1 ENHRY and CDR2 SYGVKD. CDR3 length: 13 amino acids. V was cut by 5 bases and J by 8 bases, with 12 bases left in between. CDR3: CAISTGPGEKLFF. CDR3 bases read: TGTGCCATCAGTACAGGGCCAGGAGAAAAA.

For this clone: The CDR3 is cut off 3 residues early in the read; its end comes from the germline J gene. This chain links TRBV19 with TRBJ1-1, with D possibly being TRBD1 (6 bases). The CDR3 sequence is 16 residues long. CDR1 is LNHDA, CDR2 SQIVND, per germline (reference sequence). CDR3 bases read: TGTGCCAGTAGTATAAGTGGCAGGGGTCAATCAGATGAG. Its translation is CASSISGRGQSDE. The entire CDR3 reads CASSISGRGQSDEAFF.

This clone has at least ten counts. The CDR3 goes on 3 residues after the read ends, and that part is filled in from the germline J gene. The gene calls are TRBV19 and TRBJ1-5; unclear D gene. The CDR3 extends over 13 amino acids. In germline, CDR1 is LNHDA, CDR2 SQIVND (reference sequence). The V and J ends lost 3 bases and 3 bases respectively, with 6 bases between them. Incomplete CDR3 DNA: TGTGCCAGTAGTATCTTTCTCAATCAGCCC. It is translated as CASSIFLNQP. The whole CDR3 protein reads CASSIFLNQPQHF.

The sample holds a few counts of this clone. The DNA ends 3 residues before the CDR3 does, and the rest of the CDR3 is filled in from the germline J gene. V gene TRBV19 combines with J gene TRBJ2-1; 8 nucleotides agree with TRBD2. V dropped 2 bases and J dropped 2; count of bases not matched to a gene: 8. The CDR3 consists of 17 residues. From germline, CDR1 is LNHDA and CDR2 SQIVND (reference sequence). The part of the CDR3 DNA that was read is TGTGCCAGTAGTATAAGATTCTCGGGAGGGGCCTACAATGAG. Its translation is CASSIRFSGGAYNE. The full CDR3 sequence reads CASSIRFSGGAYNEQFF.

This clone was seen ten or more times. The CDR3 sequence: CASSHLGGLGTEAFF. The part of the CDR3 DNA that was read is TGTGCCAGCAGCCATCTTGGGGGCTTGGGCACTGAA. V is TRBV16 and J is TRBJ1-1, with D perhaps TRBD1 (6 bases). The sequence runs out 3 residues before the end of the CDR3; the remainder is reconstructed from the germline J gene. Trimming pared 3 bases from V and 4 bases from J, leaving 15 bases between. This CDR3 has 15 amino acids. Per germline, CDR1 KGHSY and CDR2 FQNENV. Based on the CDR3 plus reference TRBV16 and TRBJ1-1, the full variable domain is GEEVAQTPKHLVRGEGQKAKLYCAPIKGHSYVFWYQQVLKNEFKFLISFQNENVFDETGMPKERFSAKCLPNSPCSLEIQATKLEDSAVYFCASSHLGGLGTEAFFGQGTRLTVV.

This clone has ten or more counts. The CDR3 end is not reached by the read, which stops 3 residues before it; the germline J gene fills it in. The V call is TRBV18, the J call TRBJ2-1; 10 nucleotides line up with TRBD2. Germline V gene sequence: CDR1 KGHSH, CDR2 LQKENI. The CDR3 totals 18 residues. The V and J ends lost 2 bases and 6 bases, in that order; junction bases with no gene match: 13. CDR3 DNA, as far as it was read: TGTGCCAGCTCACCAGTGACAGTAGCGGGAGGTGGGGCCAATGAG. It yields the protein CASSPVTVAGGGANE. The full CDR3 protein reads CASSPVTVAGGGANEQFF.

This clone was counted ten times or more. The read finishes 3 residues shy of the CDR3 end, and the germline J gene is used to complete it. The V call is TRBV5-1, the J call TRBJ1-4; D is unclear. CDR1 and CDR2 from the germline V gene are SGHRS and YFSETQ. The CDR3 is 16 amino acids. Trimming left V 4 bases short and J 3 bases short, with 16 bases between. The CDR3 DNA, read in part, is TGCGCCAGCAGCGGGTTTGTGGCAGGTTCTAATGAAAAA. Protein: CASSGFVAGSNEK. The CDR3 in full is CASSGFVAGSNEKLFF.

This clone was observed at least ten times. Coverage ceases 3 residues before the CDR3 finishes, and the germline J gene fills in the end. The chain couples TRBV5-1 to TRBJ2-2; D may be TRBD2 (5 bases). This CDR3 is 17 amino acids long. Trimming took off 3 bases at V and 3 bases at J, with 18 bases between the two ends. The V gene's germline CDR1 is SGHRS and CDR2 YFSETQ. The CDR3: CASSYDTTRSDTGELFF. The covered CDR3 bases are TGCGCCAGCAGCTATGACACAACTCGTAGCGACACCGGGGAG.

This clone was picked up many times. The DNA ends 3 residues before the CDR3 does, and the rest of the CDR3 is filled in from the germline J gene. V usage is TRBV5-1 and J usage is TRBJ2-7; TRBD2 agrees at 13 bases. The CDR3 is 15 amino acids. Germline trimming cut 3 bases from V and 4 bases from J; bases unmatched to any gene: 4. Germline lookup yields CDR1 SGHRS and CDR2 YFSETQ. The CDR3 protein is CASSSGTSGKYEQYF. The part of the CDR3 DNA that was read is TGCGCCAGCAGCTCCGGGACTAGCGGGAAATACGAG. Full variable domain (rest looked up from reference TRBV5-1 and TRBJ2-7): KAGVTQTPRYLIKTRGQQVTLSCSPISGHRSVSWYQQTPGQGLQFLFEYFSETQRNKGNFPGRFSGRQFSNSRSEMNVSTLELGDSALYLCASSSGTSGKYEQYFGPGTRLTVT.

The CDR3 loop is CASSILGQGVPSNQPQHF. The covered CDR3 bases are TGTGCCAGTAGTATTTTGGGGCAGGGGGTGCCTAGCAATCAGCCC. The chain has TRBV19 and TRBJ1-5, with 7 bases that match TRBD1. The CDR3 end falls 3 residues outside the read, so it is completed with the germline J gene. The CDR3 covers 18 residues. Trimming at V came to 3 bases and at J to 0 bases, leaving 11 bases not matched to a gene. Per the germline V gene, CDR1 is LNHDA and CDR2 is SQIVND (reference sequence).

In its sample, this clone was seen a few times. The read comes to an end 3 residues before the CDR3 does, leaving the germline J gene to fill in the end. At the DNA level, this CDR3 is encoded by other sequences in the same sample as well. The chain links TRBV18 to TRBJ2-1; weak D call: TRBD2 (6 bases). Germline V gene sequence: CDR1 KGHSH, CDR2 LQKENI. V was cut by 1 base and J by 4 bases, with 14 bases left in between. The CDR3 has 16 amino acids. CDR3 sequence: CASSPLSSGLYNEQFF. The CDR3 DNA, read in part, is TGTGCCAGCTCACCACTCTCCAGCGGACTATACAATGAG. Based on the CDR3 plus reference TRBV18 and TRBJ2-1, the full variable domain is NAGVMQNPRHLVRRRGQEARLRCSPMKGHSHVYWYRQLPEEGLKFMVYLQKENIIDESGMPKERFSAEFPKEGPSILRIQQVVRGDSAAYFCASSPLSSGLYNEQFFGPGTRLTVL.

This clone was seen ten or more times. Here the CDR3 reads CASSQDRQGGQPQHF. Partial CDR3 DNA: TGCGCCAGCAGCCAAGACCGACAGGGTGGCCAGCCC. This chain connects TRBV4-1 to TRBJ1-5; 7 nucleotides align to TRBD1. The DNA ends 3 residues before the CDR3 does, and the rest of the CDR3 is filled in from the germline J gene. Looked up from germline, CDR1 is MGHRA and CDR2 is YSYEKL. The CDR3 runs 15 residues. The J segment lost 7 bases and the V segment lost 0 bases, leaving 6 bases of the junction unmatched.

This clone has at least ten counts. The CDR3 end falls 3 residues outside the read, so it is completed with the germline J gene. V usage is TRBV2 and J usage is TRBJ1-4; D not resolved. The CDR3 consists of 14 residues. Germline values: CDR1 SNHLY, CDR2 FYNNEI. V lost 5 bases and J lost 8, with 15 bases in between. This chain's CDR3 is CASSPPGLKEKLFF. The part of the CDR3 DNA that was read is TGTGCCAGCAGTCCGCCGGGTCTAAAGGAAAAA. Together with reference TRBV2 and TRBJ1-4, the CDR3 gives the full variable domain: EPEVTQTPSHQVTQMGQEVILRCVPISNHLYFYWYRQILGQKVEFLVSFYNNEISEKSEIFDDQFSVERPDGSNFTLKIRSTKLEDSAMYFCASSPPGLKEKLFFGSGTQLSVL.

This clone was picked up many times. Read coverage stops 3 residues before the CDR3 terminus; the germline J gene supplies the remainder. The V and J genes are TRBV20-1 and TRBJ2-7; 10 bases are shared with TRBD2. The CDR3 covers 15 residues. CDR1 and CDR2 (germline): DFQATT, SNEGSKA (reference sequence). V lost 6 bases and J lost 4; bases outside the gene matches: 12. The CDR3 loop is CSAPSTGTSVYEQYF. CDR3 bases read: TGCAGTGCGCCTTCAACCGGGACTAGCGTGTACGAG.

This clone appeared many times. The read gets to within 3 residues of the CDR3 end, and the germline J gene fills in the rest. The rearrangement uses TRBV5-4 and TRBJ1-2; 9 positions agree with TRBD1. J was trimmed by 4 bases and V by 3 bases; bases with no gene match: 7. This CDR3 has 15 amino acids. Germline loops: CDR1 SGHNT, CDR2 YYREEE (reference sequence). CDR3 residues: CASSSGTGYAYGYTF. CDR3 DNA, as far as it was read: TGTGCCAGCAGCTCCGGGACAGGGTATGCCTATGGC.

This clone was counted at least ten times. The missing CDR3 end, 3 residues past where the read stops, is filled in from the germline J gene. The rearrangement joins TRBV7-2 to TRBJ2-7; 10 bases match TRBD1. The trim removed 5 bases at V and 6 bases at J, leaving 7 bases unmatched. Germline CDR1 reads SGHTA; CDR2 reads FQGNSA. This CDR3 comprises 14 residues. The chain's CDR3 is CASSPAGTGVEQYF. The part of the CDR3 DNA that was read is TGTGCCAGCAGCCCCGCCGGGACAGGGGTCGAG.

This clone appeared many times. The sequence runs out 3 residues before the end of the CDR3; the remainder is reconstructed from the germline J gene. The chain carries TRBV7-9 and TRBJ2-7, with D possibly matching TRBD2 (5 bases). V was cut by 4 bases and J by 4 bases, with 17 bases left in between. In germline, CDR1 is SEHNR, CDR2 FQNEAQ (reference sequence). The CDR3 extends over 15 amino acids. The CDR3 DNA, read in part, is TGTGCCAGCAGCTCGCCTGACCGGGGTTGGTACGAG. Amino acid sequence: CASSSPDRGWYE. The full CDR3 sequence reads CASSSPDRGWYEQYF.

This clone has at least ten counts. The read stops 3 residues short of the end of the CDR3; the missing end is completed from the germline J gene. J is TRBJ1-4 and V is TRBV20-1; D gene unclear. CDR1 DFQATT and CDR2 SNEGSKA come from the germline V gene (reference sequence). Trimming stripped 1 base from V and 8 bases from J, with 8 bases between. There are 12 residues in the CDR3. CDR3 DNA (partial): TGCAGTGCTAGAGCCCACAGCGAAAAA. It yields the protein CSARAHSEK. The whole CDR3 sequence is CSARAHSEKLFF.

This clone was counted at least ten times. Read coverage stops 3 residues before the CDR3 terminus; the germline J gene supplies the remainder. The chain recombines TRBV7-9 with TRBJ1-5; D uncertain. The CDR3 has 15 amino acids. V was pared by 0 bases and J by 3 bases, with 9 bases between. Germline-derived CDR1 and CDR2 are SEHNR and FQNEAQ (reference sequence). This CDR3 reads CASSLAGRPNQPQHF. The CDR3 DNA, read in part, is TGTGCCAGCAGCTTAGCGGGCAGGCCCAATCAGCCC.

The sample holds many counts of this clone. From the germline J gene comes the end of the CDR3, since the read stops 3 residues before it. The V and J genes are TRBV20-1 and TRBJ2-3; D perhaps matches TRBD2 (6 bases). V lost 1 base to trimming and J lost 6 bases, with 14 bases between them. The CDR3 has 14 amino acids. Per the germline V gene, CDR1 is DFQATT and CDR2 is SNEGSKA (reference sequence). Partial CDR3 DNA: TGCAGTGCTAGAGTGGGGACTTACTCCGATACG. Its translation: CSARVGTYSDT. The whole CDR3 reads CSARVGTYSDTQYF.

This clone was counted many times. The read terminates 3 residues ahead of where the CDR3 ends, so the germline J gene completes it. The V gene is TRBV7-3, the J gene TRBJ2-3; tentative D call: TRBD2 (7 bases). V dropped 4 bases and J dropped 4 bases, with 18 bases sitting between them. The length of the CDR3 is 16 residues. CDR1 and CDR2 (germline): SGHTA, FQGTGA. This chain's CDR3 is CASSSGAGVEADTQYF. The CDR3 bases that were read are TGTGCCAGCAGCTCAGGGGCGGGAGTGGAGGCAGATACG.

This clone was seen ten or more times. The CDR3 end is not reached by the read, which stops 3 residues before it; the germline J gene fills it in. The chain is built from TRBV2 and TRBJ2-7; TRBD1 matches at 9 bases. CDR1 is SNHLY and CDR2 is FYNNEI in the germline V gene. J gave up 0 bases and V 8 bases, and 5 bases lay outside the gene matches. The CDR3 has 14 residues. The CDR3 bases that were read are TGTGCCAGCGGAACAGGGGGCCTCTCCTACGAG. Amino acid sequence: CASGTGGLSYE. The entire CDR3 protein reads CASGTGGLSYEQYF.

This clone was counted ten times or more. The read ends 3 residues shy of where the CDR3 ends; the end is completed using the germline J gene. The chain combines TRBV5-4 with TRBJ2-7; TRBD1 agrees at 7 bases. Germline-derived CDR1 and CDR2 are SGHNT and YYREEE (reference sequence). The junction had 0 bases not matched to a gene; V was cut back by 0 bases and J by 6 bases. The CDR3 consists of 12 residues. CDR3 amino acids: CASSLDRGEQYF. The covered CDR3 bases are TGTGCCAGCAGCTTGGACAGGGGCGAG. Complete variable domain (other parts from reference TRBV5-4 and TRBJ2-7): ETGVTQSPTHLIKTRGQQVTLRCSSQSGHNTVSWYQQALGQGPQFIFQYYREEENGRGNFPPRFSGLQFPNYSSELNVNALELDDSALYLCASSLDRGEQYFGPGTRLTVT.

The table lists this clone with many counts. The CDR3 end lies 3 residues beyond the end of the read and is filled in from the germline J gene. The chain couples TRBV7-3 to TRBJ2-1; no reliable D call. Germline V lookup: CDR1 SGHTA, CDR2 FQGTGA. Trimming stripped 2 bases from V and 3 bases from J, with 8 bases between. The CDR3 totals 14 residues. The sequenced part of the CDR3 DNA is TGTGCCAGCAGCTTATATTCTAACTACAATGAG. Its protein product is CASSLYSNYNE. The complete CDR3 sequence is CASSLYSNYNEQFF.

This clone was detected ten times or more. This chain's CDR3 is CASNSMPGQANYGYTF. The DNA read from the CDR3 is TGTGCCAGTAACTCAATGCCGGGACAAGCTAACTATGGC. The chain recombines TRBV19 with TRBJ1-2; D perhaps matches TRBD1 (6 bases). The CDR3 is cut off 3 residues early in the read; its end comes from the germline J gene. V was clipped by 7 bases and J by 0 bases, with 18 bases between them. Germline CDR1 LNHDA, CDR2 SQIVND (reference sequence). The CDR3 is 16 residues long.

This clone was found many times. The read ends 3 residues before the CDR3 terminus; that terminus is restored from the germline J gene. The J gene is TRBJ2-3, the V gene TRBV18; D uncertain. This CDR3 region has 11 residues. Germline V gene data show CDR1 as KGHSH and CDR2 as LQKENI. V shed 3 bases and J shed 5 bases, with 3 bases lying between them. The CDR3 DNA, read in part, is TGTGCCAGCTCACCCAAAGATACG. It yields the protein CASSPKDT. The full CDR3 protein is CASSPKDTQYF.